The 17 T cell receptor beta chains presented below share a single source sample, sequenced in a study of T cells in Graves' hyperthyroidism and ophthalmopathy. Using RNA transcripts as the source, TCR beta CDR3 regions were amplified. The HTBI primer set served for first-round RT-PCR of the TCR CDR3. TCRdb independently ran MiXCR on the multiplex PCR reads; one entry per CDR3 protein. The data contain more than 500,000 distinct CDR3 sequences, about 15% of them singletons. The sequenced material came from blood. The origin of the receptors is a woman aged 40-49 years with Graves' ophthalmopathy.

This clonotype was counted many times. The chain recombines TRBV12-3 or TRBV12-4 with TRBJ1-2, with D unresolved. The V end lost 2 bases, the J end lost 4 bases, and 14 bases lay between the germline ends. The CDR3 spans 15 residues. In DNA form, the CDR3 reads TGTGCCAGCAGTTTATGGGAACCGGGGAGCTATGGCTACACCTTC. Its translation is CASSLWEPGSYGYTF.

This clonotype has at least ten counts. The chain combines TRBV2 with TRBJ2-5; possibly TRBD2 for D (5 bases). This CDR3 has 16 amino acids. The germline V gene has CDR1 SNHLY and CDR2 FYNNEI. The V end was cut by 6 bases, the J end by 5 bases, with 22 bases between. The CDR3 loop reads CASSLRGLQYAETQYF. CDR3 nucleotides: TGTGCCAGCAGCCTCCGAGGACTCCAGTACGCGGAGACCCAGTACTTC.

This clonotype was seen at least ten times. The chain is built from TRBV10-3 and TRBJ2-7; perhaps TRBD2 as D (6 bases). The CDR3 is 14 residues long. The germline gives CDR1 ENHRY, CDR2 SYGVKD. Deletions cut 3 bases from V and 3 bases from J, with 12 bases between. CDR3 nucleotides: TGTGCCATCAGTGAACCGGGAGCCAGCTACGAGCAGTACTTC. It codes for CAISEPGASYEQYF.

The chain is built from TRBV30 and TRBJ1-2; the D is unclear. This CDR3 has 12 residues. Germline V CDR1 and CDR2: GTSNPN, SVGIG (reference sequence). The V end lost 1 base, the J end lost 2 bases, and 5 bases lay between the germline ends. CDR3 loop: CAWSDRNYGYTF. DNA of the CDR3: TGTGCCTGGAGTGATAGGAACTATGGCTACACCTTC.

The rearrangement joins TRBV7-2 to TRBJ2-2; D is uncertain. Germline CDR1 reads SGHTA; CDR2 reads FQGNSA. The CDR3 has 16 amino acids. V shed 3 bases and J shed 3 bases, with 14 bases lying between them. CDR3 in amino acids: CASSFSMFTDTGELFF. CDR3 in DNA: TGTGCCAGCAGCTTCAGCATGTTCACAGACACCGGGGAGCTGTTTTTT.

Remarks on this clonotype: Given a much more abundant clone one base away, this may be a read error. The chain carries TRBV28 and TRBJ2-5, with D perhaps matching TRBD2 (5 bases). This CDR3 spans 14 amino acids. Germline loops: CDR1 MDHEN, CDR2 SYDVKM. CDR3 amino acids: CASTERSYQETQCF. In nucleotides, the CDR3 is TGTGCCAGCACGGAGCGGAGCTACCAAGAGACCCAGTGCTTC. The full variable domain, in which reference TRBV28 and TRBJ2-5 provide the parts outside the CDR3, is DVKVTQSSRYLVKRTGEKVFLECVQDMDHENMFWYRQDPGLGLRLIYFSYDVKMKEKGDIPEGYSVSREKKERFSLILESASTNQTSMYLCASTERSYQETQCFGPGTRLLVL.

This clonotype has ten or more counts. This rearrangement joins TRBV20-1 to TRBJ1-3; D unclear. V gave up 3 bases and J gave up 0 bases, with 6 bases separating them. This CDR3 spans 13 amino acids. Germline CDR1 DFQATT, CDR2 SNEGSKA (reference sequence). The DNA of the CDR3 is TGCAGTGCTAGCCGGGACTCTGGAAACACCATATATTTT. Translation gives CSASRDSGNTIYF.

Ten or more counts support this clonotype. This sequence joins TRBV11-1 and TRBJ2-7; 7 bases agree with TRBD1. CDR3 length equals 15 residues. Germline CDR1 is SGHAT and CDR2 is FQDESV (reference sequence). J gave up 3 bases and V 2 bases, and 7 bases lay outside the gene matches. CDR3 residues: CASSLSWDRDYEQYF. The CDR3 DNA follows: TGTGCCAGCAGCTTAAGTTGGGACAGAGACTACGAGCAGTACTTC.

Ten or more counts support this clonotype. The rearrangement uses TRBV6-2 or TRBV6-3 and TRBJ2-2; D unclear. CDR1 is MNHEY and CDR2 is SVGEGT in the germline V gene. The CDR3 consists of 13 residues. V lost 6 bases to trimming and J lost 4 bases, with 9 bases between them. The DNA of the CDR3 is TGTGCCAGCAGCTATCAAAGCACCGGGGAGCTGTTTTTT. Amino acid sequence: CASSYQSTGELFF.

The chain carries TRBV15 and TRBJ2-7, with 10 nucleotides matching TRBD2. Germline assignment: CDR1 LNHNV and CDR2 YYDKDF (reference sequence). The trim removed 5 bases at V and 6 bases at J, leaving 7 bases unmatched. This CDR3 comprises 14 residues. The DNA for the CDR3 is TGTGCCACCAGCGGAGCGGGAGGGCCGACCGAGCAGTACTTC. Translation: CATSGAGGPTEQYF. Together with reference TRBV15 and TRBJ2-7, the CDR3 gives the full variable domain: DAMVIQNPRYQVTQFGKPVTLSCSQTLNHNVMYWYQQKSSQAPKLLFHYYDKDFNNEADTPDNFQSRRPNTSFCFLDIRSPGLGDTAMYLCATSGAGGPTEQYFGPGTRLTVT.

This clonotype occurred many times. The chain couples TRBV20-1 to TRBJ2-5, with TRBD2 matching over 8 bases. With V trimmed by 1 base and J by 5 bases, 3 bases remained unmatched. CDR3 length: 13 residues. Per germline, CDR1 DFQATT and CDR2 SNEGSKA (reference sequence). The CDR3 loop reads CSARVIAGETQYF. CDR3 nucleotides: TGCAGTGCTAGAGTTATAGCGGGGGAGACCCAGTACTTC.

Ten or more counts support this clonotype. The V and J genes are TRBV29-1 and TRBJ1-3, with TRBD1 as a possible D gene (6 bases). From germline, CDR1 is SQVTM and CDR2 ANQGSEA. The CDR3 is 17 residues long. Trimming left V 0 bases short and J 3 bases short, with 18 bases between. This chain's CDR3 is CSVEDRGRGYSGNTIYF. In nucleotides, the CDR3 is TGCAGCGTTGAAGATCGAGGCAGGGGCTACAGTGGAAACACCATATATTTT.

This clonotype showed up many times. V and J are TRBV27 and TRBJ1-1, with 7 bases lining up with TRBD1. The V gene end was trimmed by 3 bases and the J gene end by 4 bases; junction bases not matched to a gene: 5. Germline V gene lookup returns CDR1 MNHEY and CDR2 SMNVEV (reference sequence). This CDR3 region has 14 residues. For the CDR3, the DNA is TGTGCCAGCAGTTTGTTCTCAGGGGGCACTGAAGCTTTCTTT. As protein: CASSLFSGGTEAFF.

This clonotype was picked up a small number of times. The CDR3 bases are TGTGCCACCGTAGTGAGGGGGAGGAGCACAGATACGCAGTATTTT. The encoded protein is CATVVRGRSTDTQYF. This rearrangement joins TRBV7-3 to TRBJ2-3, with D perhaps TRBD1 or TRBD2 (6 bases each). Per germline, CDR1 SGHTA and CDR2 FQGTGA. The CDR3 runs 15 residues. Deletions cut 10 bases from V and 0 bases from J, with 17 bases between.

This clonotype was seen at least ten times. V gene TRBV29-1 combines with J gene TRBJ1-1, with D uncertain. Trimming took 2 bases from V and 2 from J, leaving 12 bases between them. The CDR3 spans 14 residues. Per germline, CDR1 SQVTM and CDR2 ANQGSEA. CDR3 sequence (DNA): TGCAGCGTTGAATTCACAGTCGTCAACACTGAAGCTTTCTTT. The encoded protein is CSVEFTVVNTEAFF.

This clonotype was seen ten or more times. This chain connects TRBV29-1 to TRBJ2-7; 7 bases are a match to TRBD2. CDR1 SQVTM and CDR2 ANQGSEA come from the germline V gene. Trimming at V came to 8 bases and at J to 4 bases, leaving 8 bases not matched to a gene. CDR3 size: 12 residues. CDR3 nucleotides: TGCAGCTCCCGGGACTACGGATACGAGCAGTACTTC. Translation gives CSSRDYGYEQYF.

The chain uses TRBV6-1 and TRBJ1-2; 12 nucleotides align to TRBD1. This CDR3 is built from 14 residues. From germline, CDR1 is MNHNS and CDR2 SASEGT. V shed 6 bases and J 9 bases; nucleotides not matched to a gene: 8. CDR3 amino acids: CASRSGTGGLSYTF. CDR3 sequence (DNA): TGTGCCAGCAGGTCCGGGACAGGGGGCTTAAGCTACACCTTC.